This TCR beta chain is from a study of shared clonotypes between healthy human individuals. In unsorted samples, genomic DNA was obtained using tens of millions of PBMCs. Genomic DNA of each subset was evenly split across several immunoSEQ plates. Authors' analysis steps: Filtering differed, since immunoSEQ gave only junction sequences and no quality scores. Repertoires were generated with immunoSEQ multiplex PCR, while TCRdb's copy carries only in-frame clones and drops some. From that table come the V and J calls and clone size; the DNA was used to work out D and trimming. Among more than 400,000 clones listed, almost 80% were seen once. V lost 7 bases to trimming and J lost 2 bases; unmatched junction nucleotides: 9. This CDR3 region has 15 residues. The germline V gene encodes CDR1 MDHEN and CDR2 SYDVKM.

The clonotype was recovered from a woman between 35 and 50 years old in good health. Some clones in this sample may be carry-over from other donors' samples. Source material: PBMCs. The chain joins TRBV28 to TRBJ2-5; 8 bases match TRBD1. The CDR3 nucleotides read TGTGCCAGCACCACGGTTGGACAGGGACAAGAGACCCAGTACTTC. Protein product: CASTTVGQGQETQYF.